These 19 T cell receptor beta chains came from one sample sequenced in a study of T cells after yellow fever vaccination. MiXCR, run by TCRdb on the 5' RACE reads, gives a single entry per CDR3 protein. The table includes fewer than 450,000 distinct CDR3 sequences, 11% detected once. The material was PBMCs, obtained on the day of the first yellow fever vaccination. All receptors come from a man aged 18-30 years who received the YFV17D yellow fever vaccine.

The genes are TRBV6-1 and TRBJ2-4; unclear D gene. The CDR3 loop spans 14 amino acids. Germline values: CDR1 MNHNS, CDR2 SASEGT. The V and J ends lost 3 bases and 1 base respectively, with 7 bases between them. This chain's CDR3 is CASSERYAKNIQYF. The CDR3, as DNA: TGTGCCAGCAGTGAGAGGTACGCCAAAAACATTCAGTACTTC.

This clonotype was seen repeatedly, ten times or more. For the CDR3, the DNA is TGTGCCAGCAGTCTCGGCCCCGGGACCGTGGGAGAGCAGTACTTC. Its protein is CASSLGPGTVGEQYF. J is TRBJ2-7 and V is TRBV12-3 or TRBV12-4, with D possibly being TRBD1 or TRBD2 (5 bases each). The CDR3 is 15 residues long. V gave up 5 bases and J gave up 7 bases, with 21 bases separating them.

Many counts were recorded for this clonotype. This chain uses TRBV29-1 with TRBJ1-6; 9 bases are shared with TRBD1. CDR3 size: 13 residues. Germline assignment: CDR1 SQVTM and CDR2 ANQGSEA. J gave up 8 bases and V 6 bases, and 5 bases lay outside the gene matches. The CDR3 sequence is CSVGRDRDSPLHF. The CDR3 nucleotides read TGCAGCGTGGGCCGGGACAGGGATTCACCCCTCCACTTT.

Only a few counts were recorded for this clonotype. The rearrangement links TRBV19 to TRBJ2-1; D is unclear. CDR1 and CDR2 from the germline V gene are LNHDA and SQIVND (reference sequence). This CDR3 spans 14 amino acids. Trimming shortened V by 3 bases and J by 4 bases, and 10 bases separated the two germline ends. As DNA, the CDR3 is TGTGCCAGTAGTATCCGTAGAAGTTACAATGAGCAGTTCTTC. It translates to CASSIRRSYNEQFF.

At least ten counts were recorded for this clonotype. Compared with germline, one end of the junction differs, possibly owing to a read error. This chain uses TRBV5-1 with TRBJ2-3, with D uncertain. This CDR3 has 11 amino acids. Per the germline V gene, CDR1 is SGHRS and CDR2 is YFSETQ. DNA of the CDR3: TGTGCCAGCAGGACCACAGATACGCAGTATTTT. As protein: CASRTTDTQYF. Looking up the rest from reference TRBV5-1 and TRBJ2-3 gives the full variable domain: KAGVTQTPRYLIKTRGQQVTLSCSPISGHRSVSWYQQTPGQGLQFLFEYFSETQRNKGNFPGRFSGRQFSNSRSEMNVSTLELGDSALYLCASRTTDTQYFGPGTRLTVL.

Many counts were recorded for this clonotype. This chain links TRBV7-2 with TRBJ2-4, with D uncertain. Per the germline V gene, CDR1 is SGHTA and CDR2 is FQGNSA. CDR3 length: 15 residues. The germline V and J ends were trimmed by 6 bases and 0 bases, with 12 bases remaining between them. As DNA, the CDR3 is TGTGCCAGCAGTTACCAGCCCTTAGCCAAAAACATTCAGTACTTC. Protein: CASSYQPLAKNIQYF.

V and J are TRBV4-3 and TRBJ1-1; 7 bases are a match to TRBD1. Germline V gene sequence: CDR1 LGHNA, CDR2 YSLEER. V shed 0 bases and J 3 bases; nucleotides not matched to a gene: 4. This CDR3 has 15 residues. CDR3 sequence: CASSQESQGDTEAFF. The CDR3 region has the DNA TGCGCCAGCAGCCAAGAAAGCCAGGGGGACACTGAAGCTTTCTTT.

This clonotype was observed a handful of times. The chain is built from TRBV7-2 and TRBJ2-5; D gene uncertain. CDR1 is SGHTA, CDR2 FQGNSA, per germline. Trimming took off 2 bases at V and 5 bases at J, with 9 bases between the two ends. This CDR3 is 13 amino acids long. For the CDR3, the DNA is TGTGCCAGCAGCTTACGTCGCTGGGAGACCCAGTACTTC. It encodes CASSLRRWETQYF. Supplemented by reference TRBV7-2 and TRBJ2-5, the full variable domain reads GAGVSQSPSNKVTEKGKDVELRCDPISGHTALYWYRQSLGQGLEFLIYFQGNSAPDKSGLPSDRFSAERTGGSVSTLTIQRTQQEDSAVYLCASSLRRWETQYFGPGTRLLVL.

Many counts were recorded for this clonotype. J is TRBJ2-1 and V is TRBV9, with D maybe TRBD2 (7 bases). The CDR3 is 20 residues long. Trimming pared 2 bases from V and 0 bases from J, leaving 24 bases between. The germline V gene has CDR1 SGDLS and CDR2 YYNGEE. CDR3 in DNA: TGTGCCAGCAGCGTCCGGGGCGGGGGACATCCAAAGAGCTCCTACAATGAGCAGTTCTTC. It specifies CASSVRGGGHPKSSYNEQFF.

This clonotype was seen a handful of times. V gene TRBV7-2 combines with J gene TRBJ2-1; 7 bases match TRBD2. CDR1 and CDR2 from the germline V gene are SGHTA and FQGNSA. J was trimmed by 2 bases and V by 8 bases; bases with no gene match: 9. The CDR3 spans 15 residues. CDR3 sequence reads: CASLGDRGAYNEQFF. In nucleotides, the CDR3 is TGTGCCAGCTTGGGTGATCGGGGGGCCTACAATGAGCAGTTCTTC. The entire variable domain, with the rest obtained from reference TRBV7-2 and TRBJ2-1, is as follows: GAGVSQSPSNKVTEKGKDVELRCDPISGHTALYWYRQSLGQGLEFLIYFQGNSAPDKSGLPSDRFSAERTGGSVSTLTIQRTQQEDSAVYLCASLGDRGAYNEQFFGPGTRLTVL.

This clonotype has ten or more counts. This chain links TRBV5-1 with TRBJ2-3; perhaps TRBD2 as D (6 bases). CDR1 SGHRS and CDR2 YFSETQ come from the germline V gene. The CDR3 has 14 amino acids. Trimming took 5 bases from V and 4 from J, leaving 14 bases between them. The CDR3 DNA sequence: TGCGCCAGCAGGGCAGCGGGCGGAGCAGATACGCAGTATTTT. It codes for CASRAAGGADTQYF.

This clonotype has ten or more counts. The rearrangement joins TRBV7-9 to TRBJ2-5; 7 bases match TRBD2. The CDR3 has 16 amino acids. Losses at the gene ends were 5 bases for V and 5 bases for J; bases not matched to a gene: 14. Germline V gene lookup returns CDR1 SEHNR and CDR2 FQNEAQ (reference sequence). CDR3 residues: CASSHVVGGGSETQYF. The DNA for the CDR3 is TGTGCCAGCAGCCACGTTGTCGGCGGGGGAAGTGAGACCCAGTACTTC.

The sample holds many counts of this clonotype. V and J are TRBV5-1 and TRBJ2-1; D assignment may be TRBD1 or TRBD2 (7 bases each). The CDR3 loop spans 14 amino acids. Germline assignment: CDR1 SGHRS and CDR2 YFSETQ. V was cut by 0 bases and J by 6 bases, with 10 bases left in between. The DNA of the CDR3 is TGCGCCAGCAGCTTGGGCAGGGGGGGCAATGAGCAGTTCTTC. Encoded protein: CASSLGRGGNEQFF.

There are a few counts of this clonotype. This sequence joins TRBV5-6 and TRBJ2-1, with 7 positions matching TRBD1. The germline V gene encodes CDR1 SGHDT and CDR2 YYEEEE. CDR3 length: 15 residues. With V trimmed by 3 bases and J by 0 bases, 3 bases remained unmatched. CDR3 in DNA: TGTGCCAGCAGCTCGACAGGGATCTCCTACAATGAGCAGTTCTTC. Residues: CASSSTGISYNEQFF.

This clonotype has just a few counts. The gene calls are TRBV7-2 and TRBJ1-1; D gene unclear. This CDR3 is 14 amino acids long. V was shortened by 1 base and J by 7 bases, with 13 bases between the two germline ends. Germline lookup yields CDR1 SGHTA and CDR2 FQGNSA. DNA for the CDR3: TGTGCCAGCAGCTTAGGGGAGGCGTTCTATGAAGCTTTCTTT. Protein: CASSLGEAFYEAFF.

This clonotype was observed a handful of times. This chain uses TRBV20-1 with TRBJ1-5; unclear D gene. The V gene's germline CDR1 is DFQATT and CDR2 SNEGSKA (reference sequence). The CDR3 covers 15 residues. V was cut by 6 bases and J by 0 bases, with 15 bases left in between. The CDR3 is CSARAGPSSNQPQHF. CDR3 DNA sequence: TGCAGTGCCCGAGCAGGCCCCAGTAGCAATCAGCCCCAGCATTTT.

Comments on this clonotype: One junction end disagrees with the germline gene, perhaps due to a read error. This rearrangement joins TRBV7-6 to TRBJ1-4; TRBD1 matches 10 bases. CDR1 is SGHVS and CDR2 is FNYEAQ in the germline V gene. The CDR3 has 16 amino acids. The CDR3 spells CASSLARQGAGEKLFF. In nucleotides, the CDR3 is TGTGCCAGCAGTTTAGCCCGACAGGGGGCGGGTGAAAAACTGTTTTTT.

This clonotype turned up a few times. The chain links TRBV6-5 to TRBJ2-7; possibly TRBD1 for D (6 bases). The germline V and J ends were trimmed by 2 bases and 0 bases, with 8 bases remaining between them. The germline CDR1 and CDR2 sequences are MNHEY and SVGAGI. The CDR3 spans 14 residues. The CDR3: CASSYTDSSYEQYF. In nucleotides, the CDR3 is TGTGCCAGCAGTTACACGGACAGCTCCTACGAGCAGTACTTC.

This clonotype came up a few times. The V gene is TRBV4-1, the J gene TRBJ2-2; 9 positions match TRBD1. The CDR3 runs 15 residues. From germline, CDR1 is MGHRA and CDR2 YSYEKL. J was trimmed by 5 bases and V by 4 bases; bases with no gene match: 5. CDR3 sequence (DNA): TGCGCCAGCAGCCTCCGGGACAGGGTAACCGGGGAGCTGTTTTTT. Translating gives CASSLRDRVTGELFF.